One and the same sample provided the 30 T cell receptor beta chains below, sequenced in a study of glioma-infiltrating T cells after dendritic cell vaccination. Using immunoSEQ multiplex PCR, the repertoire was profiled, and TCRdb retains in-frame clones only, with some absent. The sample has around 60,000 clones, around 86% seen once. The time point denotes: after dendritic cell vaccination, including at tumor progression/relapse. The sample here was blood, taken after dendritic cell vaccination. The origin of the receptors is a human donor with glioblastoma.

The V call is TRBV5-1, the J call TRBJ1-1; weak D call: TRBD1 (6 bases). The CDR3 length is 14 residues. CDR1 and CDR2 from the germline V gene are SGHRS and YFSETQ. V lost 3 bases, J lost 3 bases, and 12 bases lay in between. The CDR3 DNA reads TGCGCCAGCAGCTCGGGGACACTGGACACTGAAGCTTTCTTT. It translates to CASSSGTLDTEAFF.

J is TRBJ2-7 and V is TRBV5-8; D not resolved. The germline V and J ends were trimmed by 1 base and 2 bases, with 10 bases remaining between them. Germline V gene data show CDR1 as SGHTS and CDR2 as YDEGEE. The CDR3 length is 14 residues. The CDR3 region has the DNA TGTGCCAGCAGCTTGAATGACTTCACCTACGAGCAGTACTTC. This sequence encodes CASSLNDFTYEQYF.

This clone was seen a single time. This sequence joins TRBV25-1 and TRBJ2-5, with D possibly TRBD2 on 6 matching bases. The V end lost 7 bases, the J end lost 6 bases, and 12 bases lay between the germline ends. Germline V gene sequence: CDR1 MGHDK, CDR2 SYGVNS. The CDR3 covers 12 residues. CDR3 sequence (DNA): TGTGCCAGCACCTTGGAGGGGCAGACCCAGTACTTC. Translating gives CASTLEGQTQYF.

Worth noting for this clone: The junction departs from the called germline gene at one end, perhaps through a read error. The rearrangement uses TRBV4-3 and TRBJ1-2; D is possibly TRBD1 (5 bases). The CDR3 consists of 15 residues. CDR1 and CDR2 from the germline V gene are LGHNA and YSLEER. In nucleotides, the CDR3 is TGCGCCGGCAGCCAAGATTCAGGGTCCAACTATGGCTACCCCTTC. Its translation is CAGSQDSGSNYGYPF.

V gene TRBV5-8 combines with J gene TRBJ2-7; 8 nucleotides line up with TRBD1. Germline V gene data show CDR1 as SGHTS and CDR2 as YDEGEE. V shed 5 bases, J shed 2 bases, and the junction held 9 bases outside the gene matches. This CDR3 contains 15 residues. The CDR3: CASRPRTGMAYEQYF. The CDR3 DNA follows: TGTGCCAGCAGGCCAAGGACAGGGATGGCCTACGAGCAGTACTTC. Looking up the rest from reference TRBV5-8 and TRBJ2-7 gives the full variable domain: EAGVTQSPTHLIKTRGQQATLRCSPISGHTSVYWYQQALGLGLQFLLWYDEGEERNRGNFPPRFSGRQFPNYSSELNVNALELEDSALYLCASRPRTGMAYEQYFGPGTRLTVT.

The genes are TRBV7-9 and TRBJ2-1, with D perhaps TRBD2 (6 bases). CDR3 size: 17 residues. Germline CDR1 and CDR2: SEHNR and FQNEAQ (reference sequence). Deletions cut 6 bases from V and 5 bases from J, with 23 bases between. CDR3 sequence (DNA): TGTGCCAGCAGGGGTGGGGGGAGACTAGAGCTCCACAATGAGCAGTTCTTC. It specifies CASRGGGRLELHNEQFF.

A remark on this clone: At one boundary the junction diverges from the germline segment, which might be a read error. Other DNA sequences of this sample code for an identical CDR3. This chain joins TRBV6-5 and TRBJ1-6; D not certain. Germline assignment: CDR1 MNHEY and CDR2 SVGAGI. The CDR3 covers 15 residues. The CDR3 protein is CASSYRSGSNSPLHF. CDR3 bases: TGTGCCAGCAGTTACCGGTCAGGTTCTAATTCCCCCCTCCACTTT.

The chain recombines TRBV4-2 with TRBJ2-1, with a tentative D call TRBD1 (5 bases). CDR3 size: 13 residues. Trimming took off 1 base at V and 9 bases at J, with 10 bases between the two ends. Germline V gives CDR1 LGHNA, CDR2 YNFKEQ. The CDR3 nucleotides are TGTGCCAGCAGCCAAGTCAGGGCGACTGAGCAGTTCTTC. Translation gives CASSQVRATEQFF.

The CDR3 DNA follows: TGCGCCAGCAGCTCCCTAGCGGGGCCAGATACGCAGTATTTT. It encodes CASSSLAGPDTQYF. This chain joins TRBV4-1 and TRBJ2-3; 9 bases are a match to TRBD2. CDR3 size: 14 residues. V lost 5 bases, J lost 4 bases, and 4 bases stayed unmatched. Looked up from germline, CDR1 is MGHRA and CDR2 is YSYEKL.

This chain connects TRBV4-3 to TRBJ1-1; D unresolved. The germline gives CDR1 LGHNA, CDR2 YSLEER. This CDR3 spans 15 amino acids. Trimming removed 1 base at V and 2 bases at J, with 11 bases between. The CDR3 nucleotides are TGCGCCAGCAGCCAAGGGCGAACAGATAACACTGAAGCTTTCTTT. Its translation: CASSQGRTDNTEAFF.

This chain links TRBV5-1 with TRBJ1-2, with D perhaps TRBD1 (6 bases). Trimming shortened V by 1 base and J by 8 bases, and 15 bases separated the two germline ends. The CDR3 extends over 14 amino acids. Per the germline V gene, CDR1 is SGHRS and CDR2 is YFSETQ. The chain's CDR3 is CASSLFQGLDGYTF. The DNA for the CDR3 is TGCGCCAGCAGCTTGTTCCAGGGGTTAGACGGCTACACCTTC. Full variable domain (remainder filled in from reference TRBV5-1 and TRBJ1-2): KAGVTQTPRYLIKTRGQQVTLSCSPISGHRSVSWYQQTPGQGLQFLFEYFSETQRNKGNFPGRFSGRQFSNSRSEMNVSTLELGDSALYLCASSLFQGLDGYTFGSGTRLTVV.

The chain links TRBV30 to TRBJ1-2; 9 bases match TRBD1. CDR1 is GTSNPN and CDR2 is SVGIG in the germline V gene (reference sequence). This CDR3 has 13 residues. The CDR3 coding sequence is TGTGGGGGGGGACAGGGCCTGGACTATGGCTACACCTTC. It specifies CGGGQGLDYGYTF.

This sequence joins TRBV19 and TRBJ1-4, with TRBD1 identical over 8 bases. Losses at the gene ends were 7 bases for V and 0 bases for J; bases not matched to a gene: 4. From germline, CDR1 is LNHDA and CDR2 SQIVND (reference sequence). The CDR3 has 15 residues. CDR3 DNA: TGTGCCAGTAATGACAGGGGAGCAACTAATGAAAAACTGTTTTTT. It specifies CASNDRGATNEKLFF.

The gene calls are TRBV11-2 and TRBJ2-2; 7 bases map to TRBD2. This CDR3 comprises 17 residues. Per the germline V gene, CDR1 is SGHAT and CDR2 is FQNNGV. V lost 5 bases and J lost 7; bases outside the gene matches: 16. The CDR3, as DNA: TGTGCCAGCAGCCCGCGTGTTAGCGGGTATTCGGGCGGGGAGCTGTTTTTT. Translating gives CASSPRVSGYSGGELFF. The variable domain in full, completed from reference TRBV11-2 and TRBJ2-2, reads EAGVAQSPRYKIIEKRQSVAFWCNPISGHATLYWYQQILGQGPKLLIQFQNNGVVDDSQLPKDRFSAERLKGVDSTLKIQPAKLEDSAVYLCASSPRVSGYSGGELFFGEGSRLTVL.

This clone came up once. The V gene is TRBV19, the J gene TRBJ2-3, with 10 bases fitting TRBD2. CDR3 length equals 18 residues. Germline V gene lookup returns CDR1 LNHDA and CDR2 SQIVND (reference sequence). V lost 11 bases to trimming and J lost 0 bases; unmatched junction nucleotides: 17. CDR3 residues: CACRASGRSGRSTDTQYF. DNA for the CDR3: TGTGCCTGCCGGGCTAGCGGGAGATCGGGGAGGAGCACAGATACGCAGTATTTT.

The V gene is TRBV18, the J gene TRBJ1-1; TRBD1 is a possible D gene (5 bases). Trimming left V 4 bases short and J 1 base short, with 7 bases between. Germline V CDR1 and CDR2: KGHSH, LQKENI. The CDR3 runs to 13 residues. CDR3 nucleotides: TGTGCCAGCTCACGGACACAGAACACTGAAGCTTTCTTT. Translating gives CASSRTQNTEAFF.

V usage is TRBV9 and J usage is TRBJ2-5; the match to TRBD2 covers 7 bases. Germline CDR1 reads SGDLS; CDR2 reads YYNGEE. V was pared by 0 bases and J by 4 bases, with 12 bases of the junction left unmatched. The CDR3 runs to 17 residues. The CDR3 DNA is TGTGCCAGCAGCGTAGGGGGGGGAGGGTCCTTGGGAGAGACCCAGTACTTC. Its protein product is CASSVGGGGSLGETQYF.

This clone was observed a single time. This chain uses TRBV7-2 with TRBJ2-3; D gene uncertain. The V end lost 2 bases, the J end lost 12 bases, and 21 bases lay between the germline ends. The CDR3 has 15 residues. Germline V lookup: CDR1 SGHTA, CDR2 FQGNSA. CDR3 protein: CASSLNPSSGSLQYF. CDR3 in DNA: TGTGCCAGCAGCTTAAACCCCTCCTCCGGTTCGTTACAGTATTTT. Using reference TRBV7-2 and TRBJ2-3 for the parts outside the CDR3, the full variable domain is GAGVSQSPSNKVTEKGKDVELRCDPISGHTALYWYRQSLGQGLEFLIYFQGNSAPDKSGLPSDRFSAERTGGSVSTLTIQRTQQEDSAVYLCASSLNPSSGSLQYFGPGTRLTVL.

The chain couples TRBV11-2 to TRBJ1-1; D is perhaps TRBD1 (6 bases). The CDR3 contains 14 residues. Germline V gene data show CDR1 as SGHAT and CDR2 as FQNNGV. V was shortened by 5 bases and J by 1 base, with 11 bases between the two germline ends. The CDR3 is CASSPSQGNTEAFF. The CDR3, as DNA: TGTGCCAGCAGCCCTTCACAGGGGAACACTGAAGCTTTCTTT. Full variable domain (remainder filled in from reference TRBV11-2 and TRBJ1-1): EAGVAQSPRYKIIEKRQSVAFWCNPISGHATLYWYQQILGQGPKLLIQFQNNGVVDDSQLPKDRFSAERLKGVDSTLKIQPAKLEDSAVYLCASSPSQGNTEAFFGQGTRLTVV.

The chain employs TRBV29-1 and TRBJ2-3; the match to TRBD1 covers 10 bases. V shed 6 bases and J 5 bases; nucleotides not matched to a gene: 8. Germline loops: CDR1 SQVTM, CDR2 ANQGSEA. This CDR3 has 14 amino acids. CDR3 DNA: TGCAGCGTGACAGGGGGCGCAACCATAGATACGCAGTATTTT. As protein: CSVTGGATIDTQYF.

This sequence joins TRBV19 and TRBJ1-5; 10 positions agree with TRBD1. The CDR3 runs 17 residues. The V and J ends lost 4 bases and 6 bases, in that order; junction bases with no gene match: 12. CDR1 and CDR2 from the germline V gene are LNHDA and SQIVND (reference sequence). The CDR3 loop reads CASSNLGEGTGVQPQHF. Written as DNA, the CDR3 is TGTGCCAGTAGTAACCTTGGGGAGGGGACAGGGGTTCAGCCCCAGCATTTT.

The gene calls are TRBV11-2 and TRBJ1-2; no clear D. The length of the CDR3 is 13 residues. The V gene's germline CDR1 is SGHAT and CDR2 FQNNGV. The V end was cut by 5 bases, the J end by 4 bases, with 11 bases between. Here the CDR3 DNA reads TGTGCCAGCAGCACCCGGGCGGGCTATGGCTACACCTTC. It codes for CASSTRAGYGYTF.

The chain combines TRBV5-1 with TRBJ2-1, with 7 bases that match TRBD2. The CDR3 loop spans 14 amino acids. CDR1 SGHRS and CDR2 YFSETQ come from the germline V gene. V dropped 4 bases and J dropped 7; count of bases not matched to a gene: 8. CDR3 region: CASSPGLRANEQFF. The CDR3 DNA reads TGCGCCAGCAGCCCGGGACTACGGGCTAATGAGCAGTTCTTC.

The chain recombines TRBV7-2 with TRBJ2-7; 10 positions match TRBD1. This CDR3 spans 15 amino acids. Germline assignment: CDR1 SGHTA and CDR2 FQGNSA. V dropped 5 bases and J dropped 2; count of bases not matched to a gene: 6. CDR3 amino acids: CASSPSGQGAYEQYF. CDR3 coding DNA: TGTGCCAGCAGCCCGTCAGGACAGGGGGCCTACGAGCAGTACTTC.

The rearrangement uses TRBV27 and TRBJ1-5; D is undetermined. Germline CDR1 MNHEY, CDR2 SMNVEV (reference sequence). Between the trimmed V and J ends, which lost 5 bases and 6 bases, there was a span of 8 bases. The CDR3 consists of 12 residues. The CDR3 nucleotides read TGTGCCAGCAGTCCAATCAGTCAGCCCCAGCATTTT. Its translation is CASSPISQPQHF.

The chain recombines TRBV6-1 with TRBJ1-5; no clear D. Germline CDR1 MNHNS, CDR2 SASEGT. V was clipped by 6 bases and J by 0 bases, with 6 bases between them. The CDR3 has 13 amino acids. CDR3 sequence (DNA): TGTGCCAGCAGAGAGAATAGCAATCAGCCCCAGCATTTT. Protein product: CASRENSNQPQHF.

CDR3 in amino acids: CASSTGQGVEIYSNQPQHF. As DNA, the CDR3 is TGTGCCAGTAGTACCGGCCAGGGGGTGGAAATCTATAGCAATCAGCCCCAGCATTTT. The rearrangement uses TRBV19 and TRBJ1-5, with 7 bases fitting TRBD1. From germline, CDR1 is LNHDA and CDR2 SQIVND (reference sequence). V gave up 4 bases and J gave up 0 bases; unmatched junction bases: 15. The CDR3 is 19 residues long.

CDR3 DNA: TGTGCCAGCAGTAGGTTGGTAGGAGCCTACGAGCAGTACTTC. This translates into CASSRLVGAYEQYF. The chain combines TRBV5-8 with TRBJ2-7; D remains unclear. The CDR3 is 14 residues long. V gave up 5 bases and J gave up 2 bases, with 14 bases separating them. CDR1 and CDR2 from the germline V gene are SGHTS and YDEGEE.

In nucleotides, the CDR3 is TGTGCCAGCAGCTTAGTTCGCAGGGCTGAGACCGGGGAGCTGTTTTTT. It encodes CASSLVRRAETGELFF. This sequence joins TRBV11-2 and TRBJ2-2, with D possibly matching TRBD1 (5 bases). The V end was cut by 1 base, the J end by 5 bases, with 14 bases between. Per germline, CDR1 SGHAT and CDR2 FQNNGV. The CDR3 length is 16 residues.

A few counts support this clone. This sequence joins TRBV6-1 and TRBJ1-5; D is unclear. Trimming cost V 8 bases and J 2 bases, with 10 bases left between them. From germline, CDR1 is MNHNS and CDR2 SASEGT. The CDR3 runs to 13 residues. The CDR3 sequence is CASEVVGNQPQHF. CDR3 DNA: TGTGCCAGCGAGGTGGTGGGCAATCAGCCCCAGCATTTT.